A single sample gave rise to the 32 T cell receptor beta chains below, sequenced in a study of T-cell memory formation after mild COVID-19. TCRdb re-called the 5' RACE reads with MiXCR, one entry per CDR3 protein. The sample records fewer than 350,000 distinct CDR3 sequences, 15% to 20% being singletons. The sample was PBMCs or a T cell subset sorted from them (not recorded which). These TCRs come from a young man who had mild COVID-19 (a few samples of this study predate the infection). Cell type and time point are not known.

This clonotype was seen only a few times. In nucleotides, the CDR3 is TGTGCCAGCAGCGGGAGCGGGGTGGCTCTCCCCACAGATACGCAGTATTTT. Its translation: CASSGSGVALPTDTQYF. The chain recombines TRBV5-4 with TRBJ2-3; 7 positions agree with TRBD2. Germline CDR1 SGHNT, CDR2 YYREEE (reference sequence). The CDR3 has 17 amino acids. V lost 4 bases, J lost 2 bases, and 13 bases stayed unmatched. The complete variable domain, with remaining parts taken from reference TRBV5-4 and TRBJ2-3, reads ETGVTQSPTHLIKTRGQQVTLRCSSQSGHNTVSWYQQALGQGPQFIFQYYREEENGRGNFPPRFSGLQFPNYSSELNVNALELDDSALYLCASSGSGVALPTDTQYFGPGTRLTVL.

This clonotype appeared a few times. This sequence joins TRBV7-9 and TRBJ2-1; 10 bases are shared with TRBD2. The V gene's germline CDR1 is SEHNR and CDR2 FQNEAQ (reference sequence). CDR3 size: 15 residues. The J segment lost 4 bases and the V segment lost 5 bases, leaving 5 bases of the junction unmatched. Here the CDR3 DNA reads TGTGCCAGCAGCCCCGCACTAGCGGGGTACAATGAGCAGTTCTTC. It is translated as CASSPALAGYNEQFF. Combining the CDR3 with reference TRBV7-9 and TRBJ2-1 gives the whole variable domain DTGVSQNPRHKITKRGQNVTFRCDPISEHNRLYWYRQTLGQGPEFLTYFQNEAQLEKSRLLSDRFSAERPKGSFSTLEIQRTEQGDSAMYLCASSPALAGYNEQFFGPGTRLTVL.

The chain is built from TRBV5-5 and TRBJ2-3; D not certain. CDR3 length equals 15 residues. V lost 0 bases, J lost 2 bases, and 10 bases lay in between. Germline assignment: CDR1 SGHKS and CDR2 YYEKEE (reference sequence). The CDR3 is CASSLGAEPTDTQYF. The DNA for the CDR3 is TGTGCCAGCAGCTTGGGGGCGGAACCCACAGATACGCAGTATTTT.

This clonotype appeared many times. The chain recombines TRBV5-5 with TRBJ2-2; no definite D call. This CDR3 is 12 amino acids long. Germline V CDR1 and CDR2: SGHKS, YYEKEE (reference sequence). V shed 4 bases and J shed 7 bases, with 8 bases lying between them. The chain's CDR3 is CASSLLSGELFF. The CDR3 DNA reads TGTGCCAGCAGCCTATTAAGCGGGGAGCTGTTTTTT.

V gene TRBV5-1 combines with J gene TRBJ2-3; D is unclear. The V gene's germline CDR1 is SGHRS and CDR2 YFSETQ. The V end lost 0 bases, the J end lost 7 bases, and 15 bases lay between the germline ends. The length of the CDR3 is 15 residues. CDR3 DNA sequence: TGCGCCAGCAGCTTGGCTCGGATAGATCCTCATACGCAGTATTTT. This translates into CASSLARIDPHTQYF.

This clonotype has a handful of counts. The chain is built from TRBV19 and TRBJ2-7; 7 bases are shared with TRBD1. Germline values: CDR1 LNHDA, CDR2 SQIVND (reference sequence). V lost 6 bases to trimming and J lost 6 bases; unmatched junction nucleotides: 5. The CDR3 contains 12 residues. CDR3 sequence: CASSPTGREQYF. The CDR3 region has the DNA TGTGCCAGTAGCCCGACAGGGCGCGAGCAGTACTTC.

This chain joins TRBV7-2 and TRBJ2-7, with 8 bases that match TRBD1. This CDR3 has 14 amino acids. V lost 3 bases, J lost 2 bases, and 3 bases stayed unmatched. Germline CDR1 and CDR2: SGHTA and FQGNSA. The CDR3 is CASSFRDRTYEQYF. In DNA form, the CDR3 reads TGTGCCAGCAGCTTCCGGGACAGGACCTACGAGCAGTACTTC.

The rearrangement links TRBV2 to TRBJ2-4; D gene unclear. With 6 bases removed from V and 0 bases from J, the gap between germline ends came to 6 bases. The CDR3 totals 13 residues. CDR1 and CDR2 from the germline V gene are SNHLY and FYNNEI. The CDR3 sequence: CASSPKAKNIQYF. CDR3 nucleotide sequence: TGTGCCAGCAGCCCGAAAGCCAAAAACATTCAGTACTTC.

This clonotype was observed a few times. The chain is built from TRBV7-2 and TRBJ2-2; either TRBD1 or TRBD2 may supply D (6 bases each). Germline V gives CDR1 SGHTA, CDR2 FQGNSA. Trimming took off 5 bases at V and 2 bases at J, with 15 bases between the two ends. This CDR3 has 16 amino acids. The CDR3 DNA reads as TGTGCCAGCAGCGAAGTCGGGGGCCGAAACACCGGGGAGCTGTTTTTT. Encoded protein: CASSEVGGRNTGELFF.

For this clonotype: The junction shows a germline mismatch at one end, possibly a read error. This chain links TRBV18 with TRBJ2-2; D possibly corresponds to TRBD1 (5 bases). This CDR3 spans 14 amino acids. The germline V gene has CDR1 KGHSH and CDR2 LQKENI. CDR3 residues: CSSSPQGNTGELFF. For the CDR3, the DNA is TGTTCCAGCTCACCTCAGGGAAACACCGGGGAGCTGTTTTTT.

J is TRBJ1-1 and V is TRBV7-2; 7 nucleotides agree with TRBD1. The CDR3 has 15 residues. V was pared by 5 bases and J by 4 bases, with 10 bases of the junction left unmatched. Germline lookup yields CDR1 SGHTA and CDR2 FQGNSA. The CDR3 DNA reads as TGTGCCAGCAGCCAGTGGTGGGGACAGTTCACTGAAGCTTTCTTT. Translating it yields CASSQWWGQFTEAFF. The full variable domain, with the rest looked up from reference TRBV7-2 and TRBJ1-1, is GAGVSQSPSNKVTEKGKDVELRCDPISGHTALYWYRQSLGQGLEFLIYFQGNSAPDKSGLPSDRFSAERTGGSVSTLTIQRTQQEDSAVYLCASSQWWGQFTEAFFGQGTRLTVV.

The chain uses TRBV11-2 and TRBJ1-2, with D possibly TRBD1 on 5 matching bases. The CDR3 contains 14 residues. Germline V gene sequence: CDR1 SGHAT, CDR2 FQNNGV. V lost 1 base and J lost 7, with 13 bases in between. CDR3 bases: TGTGCCAGCAGCTTAGGGCCGACTGGGGGTGGCTACACCTTC. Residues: CASSLGPTGGGYTF.

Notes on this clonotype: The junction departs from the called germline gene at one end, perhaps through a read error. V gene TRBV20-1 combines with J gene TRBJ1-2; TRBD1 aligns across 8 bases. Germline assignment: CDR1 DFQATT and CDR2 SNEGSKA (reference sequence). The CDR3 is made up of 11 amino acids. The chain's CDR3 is CSATGGYVYTF. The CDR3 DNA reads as TGCAGTGCTACAGGGGGCTATGTCTACACCTTC.

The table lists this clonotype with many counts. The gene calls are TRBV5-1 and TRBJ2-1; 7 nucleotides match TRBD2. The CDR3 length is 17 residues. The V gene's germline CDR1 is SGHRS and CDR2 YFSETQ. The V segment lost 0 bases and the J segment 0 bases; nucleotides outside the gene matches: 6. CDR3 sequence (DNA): TGCGCCAGCAGCTTGGTTAGGTCGGGGGGCTCCTACAATGAGCAGTTCTTC. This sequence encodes CASSLVRSGGSYNEQFF.

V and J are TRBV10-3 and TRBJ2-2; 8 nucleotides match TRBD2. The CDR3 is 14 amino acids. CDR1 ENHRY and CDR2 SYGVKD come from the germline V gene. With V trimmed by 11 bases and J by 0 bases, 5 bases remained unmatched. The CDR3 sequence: CAGGGTTNTGELFF. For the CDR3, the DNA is TGTGCCGGCGGGGGGACAACGAACACCGGGGAGCTGTTTTTT.

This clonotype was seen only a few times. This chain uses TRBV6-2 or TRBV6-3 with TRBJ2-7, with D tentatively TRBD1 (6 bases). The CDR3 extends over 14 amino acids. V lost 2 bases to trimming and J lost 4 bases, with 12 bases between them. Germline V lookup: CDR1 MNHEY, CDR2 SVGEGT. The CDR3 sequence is CASSYEQGSYEQYV. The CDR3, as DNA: TGTGCCAGCAGTTACGAGCAGGGGTCATACGAGCAGTACGTC.

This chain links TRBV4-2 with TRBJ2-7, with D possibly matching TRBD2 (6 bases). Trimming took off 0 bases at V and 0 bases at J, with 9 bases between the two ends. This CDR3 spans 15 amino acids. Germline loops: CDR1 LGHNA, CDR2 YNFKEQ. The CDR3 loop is CASSQEGGLSYEQYF. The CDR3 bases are TGTGCCAGCAGCCAAGAGGGGGGACTCTCCTACGAGCAGTACTTC.

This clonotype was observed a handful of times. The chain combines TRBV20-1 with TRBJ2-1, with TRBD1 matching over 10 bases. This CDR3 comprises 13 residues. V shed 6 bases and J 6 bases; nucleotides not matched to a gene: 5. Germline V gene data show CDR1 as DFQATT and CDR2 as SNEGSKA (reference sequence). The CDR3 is CSATGTGVNEQFF. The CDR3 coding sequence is TGCAGTGCAACCGGGACAGGGGTCAATGAGCAGTTCTTC.

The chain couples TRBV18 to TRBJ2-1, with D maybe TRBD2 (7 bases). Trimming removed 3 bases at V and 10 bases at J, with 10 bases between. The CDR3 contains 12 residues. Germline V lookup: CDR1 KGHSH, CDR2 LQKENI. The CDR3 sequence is CASSPGGPEQFF. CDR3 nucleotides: TGTGCCAGCTCACCGGGGGGGCCCGAGCAGTTCTTC.

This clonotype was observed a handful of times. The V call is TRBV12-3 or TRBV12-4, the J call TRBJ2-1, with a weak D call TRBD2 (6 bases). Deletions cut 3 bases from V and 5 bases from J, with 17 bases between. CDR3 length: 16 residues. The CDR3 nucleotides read TGTGCCAGCAGTTTTTTACCGCCTGGCGGGAACAATGAGCAGTTCTTC. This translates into CASSFLPPGGNNEQFF.

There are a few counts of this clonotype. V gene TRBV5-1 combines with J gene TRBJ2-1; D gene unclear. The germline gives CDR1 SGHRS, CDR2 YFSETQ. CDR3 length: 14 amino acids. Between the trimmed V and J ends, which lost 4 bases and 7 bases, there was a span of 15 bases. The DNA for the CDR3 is TGCGCCAGCAGCGCCGGAGCCCTAGTGAATGAGCAGTTCTTC. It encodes CASSAGALVNEQFF.

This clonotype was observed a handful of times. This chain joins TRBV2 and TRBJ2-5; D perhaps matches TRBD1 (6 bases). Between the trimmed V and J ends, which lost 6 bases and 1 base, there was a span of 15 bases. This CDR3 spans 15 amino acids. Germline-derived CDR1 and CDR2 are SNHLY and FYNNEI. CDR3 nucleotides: TGTGCCAGCAGGGATCTCTGGACAGCCCAAGAGACCCAGTACTTC. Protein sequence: CASRDLWTAQETQYF.

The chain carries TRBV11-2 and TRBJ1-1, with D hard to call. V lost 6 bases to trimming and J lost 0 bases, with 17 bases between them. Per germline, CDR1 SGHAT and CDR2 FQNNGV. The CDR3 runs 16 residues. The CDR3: CASRPSPGSMNTEAFF. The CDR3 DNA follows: TGTGCCAGCAGACCGTCCCCCGGGTCGATGAACACTGAAGCTTTCTTT.

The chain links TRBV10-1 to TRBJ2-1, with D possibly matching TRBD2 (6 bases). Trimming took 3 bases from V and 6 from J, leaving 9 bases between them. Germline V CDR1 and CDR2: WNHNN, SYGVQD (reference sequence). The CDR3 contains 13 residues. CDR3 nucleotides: TGCGCCAGCAGTGACGTCGGGGGCAATGAGCAGTTCTTC. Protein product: CASSDVGGNEQFF.

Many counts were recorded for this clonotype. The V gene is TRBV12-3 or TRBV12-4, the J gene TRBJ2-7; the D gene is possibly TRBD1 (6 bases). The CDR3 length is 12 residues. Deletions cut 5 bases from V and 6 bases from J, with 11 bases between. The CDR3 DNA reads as TGTGCCAGCAGTCCACAGGGCTCCGAGCAGTACTTC. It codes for CASSPQGSEQYF.

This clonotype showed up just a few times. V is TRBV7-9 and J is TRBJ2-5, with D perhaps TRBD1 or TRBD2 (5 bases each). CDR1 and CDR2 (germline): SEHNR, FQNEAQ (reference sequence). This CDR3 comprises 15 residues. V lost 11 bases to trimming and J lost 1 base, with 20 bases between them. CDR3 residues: CAVRIGDGSQETQYF. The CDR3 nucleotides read TGTGCCGTGAGGATAGGGGATGGGAGCCAAGAGACCCAGTACTTC.

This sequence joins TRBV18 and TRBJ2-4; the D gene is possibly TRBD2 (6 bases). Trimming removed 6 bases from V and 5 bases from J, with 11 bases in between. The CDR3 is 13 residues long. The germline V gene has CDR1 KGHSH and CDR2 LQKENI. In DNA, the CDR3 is TGTGCCAGCTCGCCGGGGGAGGAAAACATTCAGTACTTC. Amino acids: CASSPGEENIQYF.

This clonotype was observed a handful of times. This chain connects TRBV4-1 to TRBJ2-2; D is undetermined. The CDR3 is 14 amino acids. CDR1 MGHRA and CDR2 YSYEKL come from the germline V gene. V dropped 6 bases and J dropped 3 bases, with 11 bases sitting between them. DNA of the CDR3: TGCGCCAGCAGTATCGATTCCTACACCGGGGAGCTGTTTTTT. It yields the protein CASSIDSYTGELFF.

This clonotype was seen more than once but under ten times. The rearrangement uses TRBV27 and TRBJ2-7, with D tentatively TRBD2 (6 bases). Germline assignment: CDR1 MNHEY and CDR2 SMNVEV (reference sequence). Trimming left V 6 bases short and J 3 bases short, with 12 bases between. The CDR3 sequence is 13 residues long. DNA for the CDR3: TGTGCCAGCAGGGAGGGCGAGGACTACGAGCAGTACTTC. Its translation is CASREGEDYEQYF.

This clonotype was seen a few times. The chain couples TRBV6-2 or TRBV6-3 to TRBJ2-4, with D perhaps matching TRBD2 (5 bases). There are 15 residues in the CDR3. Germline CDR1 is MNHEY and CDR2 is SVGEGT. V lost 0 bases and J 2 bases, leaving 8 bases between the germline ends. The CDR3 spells CASSYSSGTKNIQYF. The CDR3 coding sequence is TGTGCCAGCAGTTACTCTTCCGGGACCAAAAACATTCAGTACTTC.

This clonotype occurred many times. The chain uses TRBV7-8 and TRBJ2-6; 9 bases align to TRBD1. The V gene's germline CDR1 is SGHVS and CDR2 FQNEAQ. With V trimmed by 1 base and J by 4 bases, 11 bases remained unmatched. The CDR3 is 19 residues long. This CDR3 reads CASSLETGGIWLGANVLTF. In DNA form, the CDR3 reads TGTGCCAGCAGCTTAGAGACAGGGGGAATTTGGCTAGGGGCCAACGTCCTGACTTTC. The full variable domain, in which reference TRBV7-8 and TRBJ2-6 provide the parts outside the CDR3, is GAGVSQSPRYKVAKRGQDVALRCDPISGHVSLFWYQQALGQGPEFLTYFQNEAQLDKSGLPSDRFFAERPEGSVSTLKIQRTQQEDSAVYLCASSLETGGIWLGANVLTFGAGSRLTVL.

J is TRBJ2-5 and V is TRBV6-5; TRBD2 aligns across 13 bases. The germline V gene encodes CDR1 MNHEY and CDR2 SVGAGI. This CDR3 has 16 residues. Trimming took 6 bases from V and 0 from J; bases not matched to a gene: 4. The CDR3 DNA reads TGTGCCAGCAGATCCGGGACTAGCGGGGACCAAGAGACCCAGTACTTC. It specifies CASRSGTSGDQETQYF.